This T cell receptor beta chain derives from a study of patients and donors after allogeneic stem cell transplantation. Using its own MiXCR run on the RT-PCR reads, TCRdb lists one record per CDR3 protein. The sample consists of about a million distinct CDR3 sequences, about 20% of them appearing once. This clonotype came up many times. Sequencing was done on a sample of blood, either unsorted or a sorted T cell fraction (not recorded which). This TCR was sampled from a human donor who was either an allogeneic HSCT recipient or a stem cell or donor lymphocyte infusion donor (not recorded which). It is not recorded whose cells these are; they may come from a transplant donor.

The CDR3 bases are TGTGCCAGCAGCCCACAGGGAGGGAGCTATGGCTACACCTTC. Translating it yields CASSPQGGSYGYTF. The chain carries TRBV11-2 and TRBJ1-2, with TRBD1 as a possible D gene (6 bases). Germline lookup yields CDR1 SGHAT and CDR2 FQNNGV. The CDR3 extends over 14 amino acids. Trimming took off 5 bases at V and 4 bases at J, with 14 bases between the two ends. Looking up the rest from reference TRBV11-2 and TRBJ1-2 gives the full variable domain: EAGVAQSPRYKIIEKRQSVAFWCNPISGHATLYWYQQILGQGPKLLIQFQNNGVVDDSQLPKDRFSAERLKGVDSTLKIQPAKLEDSAVYLCASSPQGGSYGYTFGSGTRLTVV.